The T cell receptor (beta chain) under discussion was sequenced for a study of blood T cell repertoires in COVID-19. On the study more broadly: COVID-19 samples from acute and convalescent phases originated in the United States, Italy and Spain. Sample material is recorded as cDNA or gDNA derived from T cells, B-cell-depleted T cells, or PBMCs.

CDR3 length: 14 residues. CDR1 and CDR2 (germline): LNHDA, SQIVND (reference sequence). Trimming stripped 2 bases from V and 3 bases from J, with 11 bases between. In the original processing: Counts of nucleated cells, estimated from reference gene primer amplification, were obtained. The assay was immunoSEQ multiplex PCR, and TCRdb's table has in-frame clones only and misses some. Clone size and V and J calls were adopted from that table, with D and trimming inferred from the DNA. The repertoire includes 60,000 to 75,000 clones, just over 85% of them detected once, and roughly 4.6% sits in the top ten.

V gene TRBV19 combines with J gene TRBJ2-7; D might be TRBD1 (5 bases). The receptor was isolated from a human donor in a cohort sampled during active COVID-19. Sequences were obtained from peripheral blood. The CDR3, as DNA: TGTGCCAGTAGTATACAGGGTGGAGTCTACGAGCAGTACTTC. Translated, it gives CASSIQGGVYEQYF.